A single sample is the source of the 7 T cell receptor beta chains below, sequenced in a study of response to subunit inactivated influenza vaccine. TCRdb fed the RT-PCR reads into MiXCR, producing one record per CDR3 protein. The table has under 800,000 distinct CDR3 sequences, more than 11% seen once. Sequences were derived from PBMCs from blood, sampled roughly 2 weeks before vaccination. The receptors were sampled from a man aged 50 or older who received an inactivated influenza vaccine.

This chain joins TRBV5-1 and TRBJ2-7, with TRBD2 matching over 8 bases. V lost 0 bases to trimming and J lost 7 bases; unmatched junction nucleotides: 9. Germline CDR1 reads SGHRS; CDR2 reads YFSETQ. The CDR3 runs to 15 residues. The CDR3: CASSLVPGGPGEQYF. CDR3 in DNA: TGCGCCAGCAGCTTGGTGCCGGGAGGGCCAGGGGAGCAGTACTTC.

The chain uses TRBV7-2 and TRBJ2-3; TRBD1 might be the D (6 bases). The V gene lost 5 bases and the J gene lost 3 bases, with 15 bases spanning the gap. CDR3 length: 15 amino acids. Germline assignment: CDR1 SGHTA and CDR2 FQGNSA. This CDR3 reads CASSPWGQGTDTQYF. The CDR3 region has the DNA TGTGCCAGCAGCCCATGGGGGCAGGGGACAGATACGCAGTATTTT.

This clonotype was recorded a few times. The chain recombines TRBV5-1 with TRBJ2-1; TRBD2 matches 10 bases. J gave up 5 bases and V 3 bases, and 5 bases lay outside the gene matches. Germline CDR1 SGHRS, CDR2 YFSETQ. There are 15 residues in the CDR3. As DNA, the CDR3 is TGCGCCAGCAGCTGGAGCGGGAGGGTAGACAATGAGCAGTTCTTC. Translated: CASSWSGRVDNEQFF.

This chain links TRBV20-1 with TRBJ1-1; TRBD1 matches at 7 bases. The V and J ends lost 5 bases and 4 bases, in that order; junction bases with no gene match: 10. The CDR3 length is 14 residues. Germline V gene lookup returns CDR1 DFQATT and CDR2 SNEGSKA (reference sequence). The CDR3: CSAPRTGPVTEAFF. CDR3 DNA sequence: TGCAGTGCTCCGCGGACAGGTCCGGTCACTGAAGCTTTCTTT.

This clonotype appeared a few times. J is TRBJ2-2 and V is TRBV20-1; D possibly corresponds to TRBD2 (5 bases). Trimming stripped 3 bases from V and 3 bases from J, with 8 bases between. Germline CDR1 and CDR2: DFQATT and SNEGSKA (reference sequence). This CDR3 region has 13 residues. The DNA of the CDR3 is TGCAGTGCTAGTGAGGGATACACCGGGGAGCTGTTTTTT. Its protein is CSASEGYTGELFF.

The chain links TRBV5-1 to TRBJ2-5; 8 nucleotides line up with TRBD1. V shed 4 bases, J shed 5 bases, and the junction held 10 bases outside the gene matches. The CDR3 loop spans 15 amino acids. CDR1 and CDR2 from the germline V gene are SGHRS and YFSETQ. The CDR3 loop reads CASSKSAGGRETQYF. The CDR3 DNA follows: TGCGCCAGCAGCAAAAGCGCAGGGGGCCGGGAGACCCAGTACTTC.

This clonotype was seen a handful of times. The chain carries TRBV4-2 and TRBJ2-2; TRBD1 matches 12 bases. With V trimmed by 6 bases and J by 6 bases, 5 bases remained unmatched. The CDR3 is made up of 15 amino acids. Germline V gene lookup returns CDR1 LGHNA and CDR2 YNFKEQ. This CDR3 reads CASSQGQGAPGELFF. CDR3 coding DNA: TGTGCCAGCAGTCAGGGACAGGGGGCTCCCGGGGAGCTGTTTTTT.